This T cell receptor (beta chain) was observed in a study of graft-versus-host responses after intestinal transplantation. Across the whole study: Uniformly, recipients were administered anti-thymocyte globulin induction with subsequent tacrolimus and steroids for two to three years. Study-level points and caveats: The highest levels of circulating GvH clones went along with early declines in HvG clones after transplant.

Regarding this clone: Its specificity is unknown.

V was cut by 4 bases and J by 3 bases, with 10 bases left in between. Germline V gene data show CDR1 as MNHEY and CDR2 as SMNVEV (reference sequence). The CDR3 has 13 residues. Sequencing was performed with immunoSEQ multiplex PCR; in TCRdb, only in-frame clones are kept and a portion is missing. The data show some 110,000 clones, 90% to 95% seen once. The chain has TRBV27 and TRBJ2-7; TRBD1 is a possible D gene (5 bases). The receptor was derived from a human donor who was the organ donor for an intestinal transplant. The source material was unstimulated CD8+ T cells sorted from spleen or lymph node cells, sampled before transplant. CDR3 in amino acids: CASSWGPNYEQYF. The CDR3 region has the DNA TGTGCCAGCAGTTGGGGCCCGAACTACGAGCAGTACTTC.